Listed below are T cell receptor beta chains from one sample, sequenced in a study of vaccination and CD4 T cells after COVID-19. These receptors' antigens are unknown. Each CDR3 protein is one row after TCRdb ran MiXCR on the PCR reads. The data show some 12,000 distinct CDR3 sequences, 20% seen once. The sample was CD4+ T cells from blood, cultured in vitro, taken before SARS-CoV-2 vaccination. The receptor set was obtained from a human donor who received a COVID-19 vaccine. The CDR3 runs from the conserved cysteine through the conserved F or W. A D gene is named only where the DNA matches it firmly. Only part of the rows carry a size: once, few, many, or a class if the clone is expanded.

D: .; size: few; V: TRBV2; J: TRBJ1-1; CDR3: CASTSPGMNTEAFF; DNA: TGTGCCAGCACCTCTCCAGGGATGAACACTGAAGCTTTCTTT
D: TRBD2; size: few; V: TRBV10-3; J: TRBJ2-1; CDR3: CAISEGTSGGSSYNEQFF; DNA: TGTGCCATCAGTGAAGGGACTAGCGGGGGGAGCTCCTACAATGAGCAGTTCTTC
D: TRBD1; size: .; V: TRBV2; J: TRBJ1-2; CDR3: CVSRGFVGYTF; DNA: TGTGTCAGCAGGGGGTTCGTTGGCTACACCTTC
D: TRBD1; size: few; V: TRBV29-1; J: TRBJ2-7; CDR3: CSARGQEPTEQYF; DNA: TGCAGCGCTCGTGGACAGGAGCCAACCGAGCAGTACTTC
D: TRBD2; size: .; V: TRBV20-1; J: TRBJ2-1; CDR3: CSARPGGIRNEQFF; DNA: TGCAGTGCTAGGCCGGGGGGGATCCGCAATGAGCAGTTCTTC
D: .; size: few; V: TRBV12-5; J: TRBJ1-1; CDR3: CASGLVRQANTEAFF; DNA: TGTGCTAGTGGTTTGGTTAGGCAGGCGAACACTGAAGCTTTCTTT
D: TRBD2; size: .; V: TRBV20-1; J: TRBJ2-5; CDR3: CSARAGLAGRETQYF; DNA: TGCAGTGCTAGAGCCGGACTAGCGGGTAGAGAGACCCAGTACTTC
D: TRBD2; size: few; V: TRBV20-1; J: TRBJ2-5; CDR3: CSARVIAGTFGETQYF; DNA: TGCAGTGCTAGAGTGATAGCGGGGACATTCGGGGAGACCCAGTACTTC
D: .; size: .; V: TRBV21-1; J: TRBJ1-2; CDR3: CAFTGGSYGYTF; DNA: TGTGCCTTTACGGGGGGGAGCTATGGCTACACCTTC
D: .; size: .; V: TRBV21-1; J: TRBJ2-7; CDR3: CASSKEGGRSYEQYF; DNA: TGTGCCAGCAGCAAAGAAGGGGGTAGATCCTACGAGCAGTACTTC
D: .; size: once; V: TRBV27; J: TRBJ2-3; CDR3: CASRDQFSTDTQYF; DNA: TGTGCCAGCAGGGACCAATTTAGCACAGATACGCAGTATTTT
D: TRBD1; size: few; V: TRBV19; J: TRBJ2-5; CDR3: CASSIFPTRGMEETQYF; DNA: TGTGCCAGTAGTATCTTCCCGACCAGGGGGATGGAAGAGACCCAGTACTTC
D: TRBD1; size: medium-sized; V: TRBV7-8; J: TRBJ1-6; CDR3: CASSLESVIDRVHNSPLHF; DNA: TGTGCCAGCAGCTTAGAGTCCGTGATTGACAGGGTCCATAATTCACCCCTCCACTTT
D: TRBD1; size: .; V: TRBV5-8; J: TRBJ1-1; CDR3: CASSTPGTGALNTEAFF; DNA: TGTGCCAGCAGCACCCCCGGGACAGGCGCCCTGAACACTGAAGCTTTCTTT
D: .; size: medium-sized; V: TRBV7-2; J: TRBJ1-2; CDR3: CASSPGGRANYGYTF; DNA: TGTGCCAGCAGCCCCGGGGGGAGAGCTAACTATGGCTACACCTTC
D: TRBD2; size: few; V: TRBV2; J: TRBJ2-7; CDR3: CASSALAGAGRTLYEQYF; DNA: TGTGCCAGCAGTGCCCTAGCGGGGGCGGGCCGGACCCTCTACGAGCAGTACTTC
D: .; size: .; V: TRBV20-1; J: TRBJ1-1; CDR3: CSARNQGSNTEAFF; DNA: TGCAGTGCTAGGAACCAGGGGTCGAACACTGAAGCTTTCTTT
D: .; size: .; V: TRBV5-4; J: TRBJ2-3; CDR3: CASSSLEGRSDTQYF; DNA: TGTGCCAGCAGCAGCCTTGAGGGTCGGTCGGATACGCAGTATTTT
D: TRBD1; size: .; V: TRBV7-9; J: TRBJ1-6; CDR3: CASSLGQGYSPLHF; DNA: TGTGCCAGCAGCCTCGGACAGGGTTATTCACCCCTCCACTTT
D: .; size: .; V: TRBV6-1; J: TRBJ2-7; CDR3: CASSEAGAVSSYEQYF; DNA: TGTGCCAGCAGTGAAGCTGGAGCGGTTAGCTCCTACGAGCAGTACTTC
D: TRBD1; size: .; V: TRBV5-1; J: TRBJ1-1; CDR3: CTSSLDRATNTEAFF; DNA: TGCACCAGCAGCCTTGACAGGGCAACGAACACTGAAGCTTTCTTT
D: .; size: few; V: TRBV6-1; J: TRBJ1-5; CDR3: CASSQLPRGAQPQHF; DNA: TGTGCCAGCAGCCAACTACCCAGGGGCGCCCAGCCCCAGCATTTT
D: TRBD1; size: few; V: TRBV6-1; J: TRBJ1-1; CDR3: CASSRTGLSEAFF; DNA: TGTGCCAGCAGCCGGACAGGGCTATCTGAAGCTTTCTTT
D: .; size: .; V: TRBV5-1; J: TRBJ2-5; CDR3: CASSLTGYQETQYF; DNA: TGCGCCAGCAGCTTGACAGGTTACCAAGAGACCCAGTACTTC
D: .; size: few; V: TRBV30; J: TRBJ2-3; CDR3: CAWSPRTTDTQYF; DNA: TGTGCCTGGAGTCCTAGGACTACAGATACGCAGTATTTT
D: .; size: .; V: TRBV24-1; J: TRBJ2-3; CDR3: CATSDAVLVTDTQYF; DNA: TGTGCCACCAGTGACGCTGTTTTGGTCACAGATACGCAGTATTTT
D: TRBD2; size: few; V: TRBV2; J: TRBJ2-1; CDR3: CASRTLSGGKFF; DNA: TGTGCCAGCAGGACCCTTAGCGGGGGGAAGTTCTTC
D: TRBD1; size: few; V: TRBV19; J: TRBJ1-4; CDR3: CASMPGQGNEKLFF; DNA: TGTGCCAGTATGCCGGGACAGGGGAATGAAAAACTGTTTTTT
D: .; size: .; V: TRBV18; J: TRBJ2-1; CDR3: CASSPFRSRDNEQFF; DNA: TGTGCCAGCTCACCGTTCCGGTCAAGGGACAATGAGCAGTTCTTC
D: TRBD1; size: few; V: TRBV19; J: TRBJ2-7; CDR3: CASSIGDRGIYEQYF; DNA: TGTGCCAGTAGTATTGGGGACAGGGGGATCTACGAGCAGTACTTC